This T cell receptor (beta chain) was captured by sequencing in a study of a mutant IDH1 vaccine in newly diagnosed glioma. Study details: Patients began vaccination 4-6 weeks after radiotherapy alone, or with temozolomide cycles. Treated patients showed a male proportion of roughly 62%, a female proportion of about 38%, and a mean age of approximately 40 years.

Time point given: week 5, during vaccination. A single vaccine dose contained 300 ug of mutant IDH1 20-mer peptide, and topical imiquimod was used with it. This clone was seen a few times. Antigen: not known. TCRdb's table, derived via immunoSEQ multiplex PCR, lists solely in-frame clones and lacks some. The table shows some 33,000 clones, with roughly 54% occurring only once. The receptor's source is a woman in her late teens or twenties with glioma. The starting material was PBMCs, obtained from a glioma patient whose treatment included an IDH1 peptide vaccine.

For the CDR3, the DNA is TGCGCCAGCAGCTTGGGGTACGAGCAGTACTTC. Protein product: CASSLGYEQYF. The chain joins TRBV5-1 to TRBJ2-7; D unresolved. The V and J ends lost 0 bases and 4 bases respectively, with 2 bases between them. Per germline, CDR1 SGHRS and CDR2 YFSETQ. This CDR3 region has 11 residues.